The 10 T cell receptor beta chains in this list originate from one sample, sequenced in a study of control samples from healthy donors and cancer patients. Data came from immunoSEQ multiplex PCR; TCRdb stores just in-frame clones and leaves some out. The sample records some 170,000 clones, nearly 96% being singletons. Sequencing input: blood. These receptors were collected from a woman aged 30 to 39 in good health.

This chain uses TRBV6-1 with TRBJ2-7; possible D gene TRBD2, 6 bases. The V and J ends lost 3 bases and 2 bases respectively, with 17 bases between them. CDR1 and CDR2 (germline): MNHNS, SASEGT. This CDR3 is 16 amino acids long. The DNA for the CDR3 is TGTGCCAGCAGTGATTCGCCGGGAGACTCCCCCTACGAGCAGTACTTC. It translates to CASSDSPGDSPYEQYF.

The rearrangement uses TRBV10-3 and TRBJ1-1; unclear D gene. The V end lost 1 base, the J end lost 11 bases, and 11 bases lay between the germline ends. Germline lookup yields CDR1 ENHRY and CDR2 SYGVKD. The CDR3 sequence is 12 residues long. The CDR3 loop is CAISELRAGAFF. The CDR3 DNA follows: TGTGCCATCAGTGAGTTGAGGGCGGGGGCTTTCTTT.

The chain uses TRBV28 and TRBJ1-5; the D gene is possibly TRBD1 (5 bases). Germline lookup yields CDR1 MDHEN and CDR2 SYDVKM. The CDR3 covers 16 residues. Trimming pared 5 bases from V and 0 bases from J, leaving 14 bases between. The CDR3 loop reads CASSHGTAYSNQPQHF. The CDR3 DNA reads TGTGCCAGCAGTCATGGGACGGCTTATAGCAATCAGCCCCAGCATTTT.

This chain joins TRBV5-8 and TRBJ2-2; TRBD2 aligns across 15 bases. Germline lookup yields CDR1 SGHTS and CDR2 YDEGEE. Losses at the gene ends were 3 bases for V and 7 bases for J; bases not matched to a gene: 4. CDR3 length: 16 residues. CDR3 bases: TGTGCCAGCAGCTGGACTAGCGGGAGGGCAATCGGGGAGCTGTTTTTT. Its protein product is CASSWTSGRAIGELFF.

The rearrangement links TRBV5-1 to TRBJ1-1; D is ambiguous. In germline, CDR1 is SGHRS, CDR2 YFSETQ. V lost 0 bases and J lost 4, with 7 bases in between. The CDR3 length is 13 residues. This chain's CDR3 is CASSLGGSTEAFF. CDR3 in DNA: TGCGCCAGCAGCTTGGGGGGAAGCACTGAAGCTTTCTTT.

J is TRBJ1-2 and V is TRBV28; no firm D call. CDR3 length: 11 residues. Deletions cut 8 bases from V and 4 bases from J, with 8 bases between. From germline, CDR1 is MDHEN and CDR2 SYDVKM. CDR3 residues: CASENVYGYTF. The CDR3 DNA reads as TGTGCCAGCGAGAATGTCTATGGCTACACCTTC.

This clone was counted a single time. The J gene is TRBJ1-2, the V gene TRBV28; D is undetermined. V dropped 6 bases and J dropped 2 bases, with 13 bases sitting between them. The CDR3 sequence is 14 residues long. Germline assignment: CDR1 MDHEN and CDR2 SYDVKM. The DNA for the CDR3 is TGTGCCAGCAGCCTAGGGTCGTTGAACTATGGCTACACCTTC. Translating gives CASSLGSLNYGYTF.

This rearrangement joins TRBV18 to TRBJ2-7, with no clear D. Germline V lookup: CDR1 KGHSH, CDR2 LQKENI. This CDR3 is 12 amino acids long. V lost 2 bases to trimming and J lost 2 bases, with 4 bases between them. CDR3 DNA sequence: TGTGCCAGCTCACCAATCGCCTACGAGCAGTACTTC. Its translation: CASSPIAYEQYF.

V gene TRBV29-1 combines with J gene TRBJ2-3; a weak D match, TRBD2 (5 bases). The germline V gene encodes CDR1 SQVTM and CDR2 ANQGSEA. V was pared by 6 bases and J by 6 bases, with 10 bases between. This CDR3 region has 11 residues. The chain's CDR3 is CSVGSGDTQYF. CDR3 DNA: TGCAGCGTGGGGTCGGGGGATACGCAGTATTTT.

This chain connects TRBV5-4 to TRBJ2-1; weak D call: TRBD2 (6 bases). Germline CDR1 reads SGHNT; CDR2 reads YYREEE (reference sequence). V was shortened by 6 bases and J by 1 base, with 14 bases between the two germline ends. The CDR3 has 15 residues. The CDR3 sequence is CASTLGGMSYNEQFF. The CDR3 region has the DNA TGTGCCAGCACCCTGGGGGGAATGTCCTACAATGAGCAGTTCTTC.